This TCR beta chain was identified during a study of blood T cell repertoires in COVID-19. Looking at the study overall: From the United States, Italy and Spain came samples of acute and convalescent COVID-19. T cells, B-cell-depleted T cells, or PBMCs provided the cDNA or gDNA that served as material.

Germline V gene data show CDR1 as LGHNT and CDR2 as FRNRAP. The CDR3 runs to 15 residues. The V end lost 6 bases, the J end lost 7 bases, and 19 bases lay between the germline ends. The data were produced by immunoSEQ multiplex PCR, yet TCRdb's version contains in-frame clones alone and is incomplete. The sample has 350,000 to 400,000 clones, 90% to 95% seen once. The gene calls are TRBV12-5 and TRBJ1-5; a possible D gene is TRBD1 (5 bases). The sample taken for sequencing was PBMCs or T cells enriched from blood (not recorded which). The sequence was collected from a woman aged 40 to 55 who had been exposed to COVID-19. As DNA, the CDR3 is TGTGCTAGTGGATCCGGGCAGGGCCCTGGCCAGCCCCAGCATTTT. Amino acid sequence: CASGSGQGPGQPQHF.